The 29 T cell receptor beta chains listed next were all sequenced from one sample in a study of blood T cell repertoires in COVID-19. Clones were sequenced by immunoSEQ multiplex PCR, and TCRdb holds only the in-frame ones, with some missing. The data contain about 140,000 clones, 87% of them singletons. Sequencing was performed on peripheral blood. Every receptor here comes from a human donor in a cohort sampled during active COVID-19.

The genes are TRBV11-3 and TRBJ2-7; a weak D match, TRBD1 (6 bases). This CDR3 region has 15 residues. Germline CDR1 and CDR2: SGHNT and YENEEA. Trimming stripped 0 bases from V and 1 base from J, with 10 bases between. As DNA, the CDR3 is TGTGCCAGCAGCTTAGACAGGGGTAGATCCTACGAGCAGTACTTC. Encoded protein: CASSLDRGRSYEQYF.

The genes are TRBV4-1 and TRBJ1-1; 8 bases map to TRBD1. The germline CDR1 and CDR2 sequences are MGHRA and YSYEKL. CDR3 length equals 16 residues. Trimming at V came to 3 bases and at J to 1 base, leaving 7 bases not matched to a gene. The CDR3 reads CASSHVGRGPNTEAFF. CDR3 bases: TGCGCCAGCAGCCATGTCGGCAGGGGGCCGAACACTGAAGCTTTCTTT.

The chain joins TRBV5-5 to TRBJ2-7; D not certain. V was cut by 1 base and J by 2 bases, with 13 bases left in between. CDR3 length: 15 residues. Germline V gene data show CDR1 as SGHKS and CDR2 as YYEKEE (reference sequence). The CDR3 DNA sequence: TGTGCCAGCAGCTTGTCCGAACAGACCACCTACGAGCAGTACTTC. This gives the protein CASSLSEQTTYEQYF.

This clone has a single count. J is TRBJ2-6 and V is TRBV5-6; 11 bases are shared with TRBD1. With V trimmed by 4 bases and J by 2 bases, 2 bases remained unmatched. Germline CDR1 is SGHDT and CDR2 is YYEEEE. The CDR3 length is 16 residues. CDR3 amino acids: CASSPDRGPGANVLTF. The CDR3 DNA reads TGTGCCAGCAGCCCGGACAGGGGGCCTGGGGCCAACGTCCTGACTTTC.

This sequence joins TRBV25-1 and TRBJ1-6; tentative D call: TRBD1 (5 bases). This CDR3 has 13 residues. In germline, CDR1 is MGHDK, CDR2 SYGVNS. V was trimmed by 5 bases and J by 6 bases, leaving 8 bases between them. In DNA form, the CDR3 reads TGTGCCAGCAGTATCAGGGTTAATTCACCCCTCCACTTT. This gives the protein CASSIRVNSPLHF.

The chain combines TRBV9 with TRBJ1-1, with TRBD1 matching 7 bases. This CDR3 has 15 residues. V dropped 3 bases and J dropped 0; count of bases not matched to a gene: 5. CDR1 is SGDLS, CDR2 YYNGEE, per germline. CDR3 region: CASSADRDMNTEAFF. The CDR3 bases are TGTGCCAGCAGCGCAGACAGGGACATGAACACTGAAGCTTTCTTT.

The J gene is TRBJ2-5, the V gene TRBV5-1; the match to TRBD1 covers 8 bases. Germline-derived CDR1 and CDR2 are SGHRS and YFSETQ. The CDR3 is 15 amino acids. The V and J ends lost 1 base and 4 bases, in that order; junction bases with no gene match: 6. The CDR3 region has the DNA TGCGCCAGCAGCTTGCTGGACAGGGTGGGAGAGACCCAGTACTTC. It is translated as CASSLLDRVGETQYF.

This clone has just a few counts. Within the sample, other DNA sequences also encode this same CDR3. V gene TRBV30 combines with J gene TRBJ1-1, with D unclear. The CDR3 runs 13 residues. Germline V gives CDR1 GTSNPN, CDR2 SVGIG (reference sequence). The V and J ends lost 0 bases and 5 bases respectively, with 10 bases between them. The chain's CDR3 is CAWSVRGGTEAFF. CDR3 DNA: TGTGCCTGGAGTGTACGGGGAGGGACTGAAGCTTTCTTT.

The chain employs TRBV6-2 or TRBV6-3 and TRBJ1-2; D gene unclear. Germline CDR1 MNHEY, CDR2 SVGEGT. The length of the CDR3 is 13 residues. V was shortened by 3 bases and J by 2 bases, with 7 bases between the two germline ends. Here the CDR3 reads CASSYSGNYGYTF. Written as DNA, the CDR3 is TGTGCCAGCAGTTATTCCGGGAACTATGGCTACACCTTC.

This clone was counted between two and nine times. The V call is TRBV7-9, the J call TRBJ1-6, with D uncertain. The length of the CDR3 is 13 residues. Germline assignment: CDR1 SEHNR and CDR2 FQNEAQ (reference sequence). Trimming shortened V by 3 bases and J by 8 bases, and 8 bases separated the two germline ends. The CDR3 sequence: CASSLREYSPLHF. CDR3 coding DNA: TGTGCCAGCAGCTTGAGGGAATATTCACCCCTCCACTTT.

The chain recombines TRBV18 with TRBJ1-1; D may be TRBD1 (5 bases). Germline V gene sequence: CDR1 KGHSH, CDR2 LQKENI. V lost 0 bases and J lost 4, with 9 bases in between. CDR3 length: 14 amino acids. This CDR3 reads CASSPPWGGTEAFF. DNA of the CDR3: TGTGCCAGCTCACCACCGTGGGGGGGCACTGAAGCTTTCTTT.

The genes are TRBV6-2 or TRBV6-3 and TRBJ2-7; D not certain. Looked up from germline, CDR1 is MNHEY and CDR2 is SVGEGT. The CDR3 runs 12 residues. The V end was cut by 5 bases, the J end by 4 bases, with 9 bases between. The CDR3 nucleotides are TGTGCCAGCAGTGACGACGGGTACGAGCAGTACTTC. It encodes CASSDDGYEQYF.

This chain connects TRBV30 to TRBJ1-1, with 7 bases fitting TRBD1. V was clipped by 2 bases and J by 0 bases; unmatched bases: 6. The CDR3 totals 15 residues. Germline V gives CDR1 GTSNPN, CDR2 SVGIG (reference sequence). In nucleotides, the CDR3 is TGTGCCTGGAGTCCCCTGGGACAGATGAACACTGAAGCTTTCTTT. It translates to CAWSPLGQMNTEAFF.

The gene calls are TRBV7-9 and TRBJ2-7; D is perhaps TRBD1 (6 bases). CDR3 size: 12 residues. Germline assignment: CDR1 SEHNR and CDR2 FQNEAQ (reference sequence). Trimming took 5 bases from V and 6 from J, leaving 11 bases between them. CDR3 sequence (DNA): TGTGCCAGCAGCCGACAGGTCTCCGAGCAGTACTTC. This codes for CASSRQVSEQYF. Full variable domain (remainder filled in from reference TRBV7-9 and TRBJ2-7): DTGVSQNPRHKITKRGQNVTFRCDPISEHNRLYWYRQTLGQGPEFLTYFQNEAQLEKSRLLSDRFSAERPKGSFSTLEIQRTEQGDSAMYLCASSRQVSEQYFGPGTRLTVT.

J is TRBJ2-2 and V is TRBV11-3, with unresolved D. Deletions cut 4 bases from V and 6 bases from J, with 15 bases between. The CDR3 runs 15 residues. The germline CDR1 and CDR2 sequences are SGHNT and YENEEA. The CDR3 nucleotides are TGTGCCAGCAGCTCCTCGACCCGGGTGGCCGGGGAGCTGTTTTTT. This codes for CASSSSTRVAGELFF.

The V and J genes are TRBV12-3 or TRBV12-4 and TRBJ1-5; D uncertain. The CDR3 has 13 amino acids. Trimming shortened V by 2 bases and J by 1 base, and 3 bases separated the two germline ends. The CDR3 sequence is CASSLLSNQPQHF. In DNA, the CDR3 is TGTGCCAGCAGTTTACTAAGCAATCAGCCCCAGCATTTT.

This clone occurred a few times. The V call is TRBV30, the J call TRBJ1-2; weak D call: TRBD1 (5 bases). Looked up from germline, CDR1 is GTSNPN and CDR2 is SVGIG (reference sequence). The CDR3 runs to 13 residues. Trimming removed 0 bases from V and 7 bases from J, with 12 bases in between. CDR3 amino acids: CAWSVGGAGGYTF. CDR3 DNA: TGTGCCTGGAGTGTAGGCGGGGCGGGTGGCTACACCTTC.

The chain is built from TRBV20-1 and TRBJ2-7; TRBD1 might be the D (5 bases). Looked up from germline, CDR1 is DFQATT and CDR2 is SNEGSKA (reference sequence). The CDR3 covers 11 residues. V was trimmed by 3 bases and J by 3 bases, leaving 6 bases between them. The CDR3 sequence: CSASDSYEQYF. CDR3 DNA sequence: TGCAGTGCTAGTGACAGCTACGAGCAGTACTTC.

J is TRBJ2-7 and V is TRBV18; TRBD2 might be the D (5 bases). Trimming pared 6 bases from V and 0 bases from J, leaving 18 bases between. Germline lookup yields CDR1 KGHSH and CDR2 LQKENI. This CDR3 is 16 amino acids long. The CDR3 is CASSSEDGLSSYEQYF. The CDR3 bases are TGTGCCAGCTCGTCGGAGGACGGTTTAAGCTCCTACGAGCAGTACTTC.

This clone was seen a single time. This chain links TRBV6-1 with TRBJ1-1; D is perhaps TRBD1 (5 bases). CDR3 length: 13 residues. CDR1 and CDR2 (germline): MNHNS, SASEGT. Trimming cost V 2 bases and J 6 bases, with 10 bases left between them. The CDR3: CASSELRQPEAFF. The CDR3 DNA is TGTGCCAGCAGTGAACTTCGACAGCCTGAAGCTTTCTTT.

J is TRBJ2-7 and V is TRBV27, with 11 bases that match TRBD1. Unmatched junction bases numbered 8, after V lost 5 bases and J lost 5 bases. The CDR3 covers 15 residues. Germline lookup yields CDR1 MNHEY and CDR2 SMNVEV (reference sequence). CDR3 nucleotide sequence: TGTGCCAGCAGTACGAGGGACAGGGGGTGGAACGAGCAGTACTTC. Residues: CASSTRDRGWNEQYF.

This chain links TRBV30 with TRBJ1-2; TRBD1 aligns across 8 bases. CDR1 is GTSNPN, CDR2 SVGIG, per germline (reference sequence). Losses at the gene ends were 4 bases for V and 7 bases for J; bases not matched to a gene: 8. The CDR3 is made up of 13 amino acids. DNA of the CDR3: TGTGCCTGGACCCCCAGGGGGCCGGTTGGCTACACCTTC. Encoded protein: CAWTPRGPVGYTF.

The CDR3 bases are TGTGCCAGCAGCTTAGCGGCAGGGGGGCCCTACGAGCAGTACTTC. Its translation is CASSLAAGGPYEQYF. The chain carries TRBV7-8 and TRBJ2-7; TRBD1 is a possible D gene (7 bases). Germline V lookup: CDR1 SGHVS, CDR2 FQNEAQ. The CDR3 consists of 15 residues. The V gene lost 0 bases and the J gene lost 2 bases, with 11 bases spanning the gap. Supplemented by reference TRBV7-8 and TRBJ2-7, the full variable domain reads GAGVSQSPRYKVAKRGQDVALRCDPISGHVSLFWYQQALGQGPEFLTYFQNEAQLDKSGLPSDRFFAERPEGSVSTLKIQRTQQEDSAVYLCASSLAAGGPYEQYFGPGTRLTVT.

This clone appeared once. The rearrangement joins TRBV28 to TRBJ1-1; 9 positions match TRBD1. CDR3 length equals 16 residues. Germline V gene sequence: CDR1 MDHEN, CDR2 SYDVKM. Losses at the gene ends were 6 bases for V and 1 base for J; bases not matched to a gene: 9. CDR3 in DNA: TGTGCCAGCAGGTATAAGACAGGGGGGGGGAACACTGAAGCTTTCTTT. Protein product: CASRYKTGGGNTEAFF.

The chain combines TRBV9 with TRBJ2-3, with 10 bases matching TRBD2. Germline-derived CDR1 and CDR2 are SGDLS and YYNGEE. V shed 2 bases and J 2 bases; nucleotides not matched to a gene: 5. The CDR3 loop spans 16 amino acids. The CDR3 DNA sequence: TGTGCCAGCAGCGTGGCTAGCGGGGGAACCACAGATACGCAGTATTTT. Its translation is CASSVASGGTTDTQYF.

The genes are TRBV6-5 and TRBJ2-7; TRBD2 matches 8 bases. CDR3 length equals 14 residues. The V gene end was trimmed by 5 bases and the J gene end by 6 bases; junction bases not matched to a gene: 9. Germline CDR1 is MNHEY and CDR2 is SVGAGI. The DNA for the CDR3 is TGTGCCAGCAGTCTAGGGACTAGTCCTCTCGAGCAGTACTTC. Its protein is CASSLGTSPLEQYF.

The chain recombines TRBV7-2 with TRBJ1-3; no firm D call. The V and J ends lost 1 base and 2 bases respectively, with 9 bases between them. The V gene's germline CDR1 is SGHTA and CDR2 FQGNSA. This CDR3 has 15 amino acids. CDR3 in DNA: TGTGCCAGCAGCTTAGTTGCGGTGGCTGGAAACACCATATATTTT. As protein: CASSLVAVAGNTIYF.

The chain is built from TRBV2 and TRBJ2-2; no reliable D call. The ends were cut back, 4 bases at V and 7 bases at J, with 16 bases in the middle. Per germline, CDR1 SNHLY and CDR2 FYNNEI. This CDR3 has 15 residues. CDR3 nucleotide sequence: TGTGCCAGCAGTGCCCGAGCAACTGGTATCGGGGAGCTGTTTTTT. Translating gives CASSARATGIGELFF.

The J gene is TRBJ1-1, the V gene TRBV30; no clear D. The germline CDR1 and CDR2 sequences are GTSNPN and SVGIG (reference sequence). Trimming shortened V by 5 bases and J by 2 bases, and 12 bases separated the two germline ends. This CDR3 spans 13 amino acids. The CDR3 DNA reads TGTGCCTGGTCCCTCAGAACCAACACTGAAGCTTTCTTT. This translates into CAWSLRTNTEAFF.